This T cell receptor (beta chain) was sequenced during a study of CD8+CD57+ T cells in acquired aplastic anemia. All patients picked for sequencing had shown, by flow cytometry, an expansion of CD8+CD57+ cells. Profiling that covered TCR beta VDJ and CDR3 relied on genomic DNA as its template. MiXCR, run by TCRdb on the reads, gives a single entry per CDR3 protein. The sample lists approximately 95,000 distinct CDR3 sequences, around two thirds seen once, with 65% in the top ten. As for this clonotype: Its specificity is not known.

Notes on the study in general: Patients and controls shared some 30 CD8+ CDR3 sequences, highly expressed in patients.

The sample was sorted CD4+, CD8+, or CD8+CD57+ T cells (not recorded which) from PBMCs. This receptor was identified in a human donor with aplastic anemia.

CDR3 sequence (DNA): TGTGCCGTCTTCTCCGGGTCCCTCTCTGGGGCCAACGTCCTGACTTTC. It codes for CAVFSGSLSGANVLTF. This chain links TRBV10-3 with TRBJ2-6; D is undetermined. This CDR3 spans 16 amino acids. Trimming took 11 bases from V and 0 from J, leaving 17 bases between them. In germline, CDR1 is ENHRY, CDR2 SYGVKD.